This T cell receptor beta chain emerged from a study of blood T cell repertoires in COVID-19. The overall study: Samples came from the United States, Italy and Spain, spanning acute and convalescent COVID-19.

TCRdb's table, derived via immunoSEQ multiplex PCR, lists solely in-frame clones and lacks some. The profile shows approximately 220,000 clones, around 84% of them singletons. This clone was recorded once. Material for sequencing was peripheral blood. The sequence was collected from a woman aged 60 to 75 who had recovered from COVID-19.

The CDR3: CASSFLAGTDTQYF. The CDR3 nucleotides are TGTGCCAGCAGTTTCCTAGCGGGCACAGATACGCAGTATTTT. V and J are TRBV28 and TRBJ2-3; 7 bases fit TRBD2. The CDR3 contains 14 residues. Per germline, CDR1 MDHEN and CDR2 SYDVKM. The V gene end was trimmed by 3 bases and the J gene end by 1 base; junction bases not matched to a gene: 1.